The entry that follows covers one TCR beta chain sequence. This sample was taken from a study of blood T cell repertoires in COVID-19. For the study at large: The United States, Italy and Spain supplied acute and convalescent COVID-19 samples. In each case, the material was cDNA or gDNA derived from T cells, B-cell-depleted T cells, or PBMCs.

Original processing methods: For nucleated cells, counts were estimated from reference gene primer amplification. Clones were read by immunoSEQ multiplex PCR, and TCRdb kept only the in-frame ones, dropping some. V and J calls plus clone size are reproduced from that table; the DNA served to infer D and trimming. The repertoire holds approximately 230,000 clones, with about 90% as singletons. Germline CDR1 and CDR2: SGHTA and FQGNSA. The CDR3 consists of 14 residues. The V gene end was trimmed by 3 bases and the J gene end by 3 bases; junction bases not matched to a gene: 2. J is TRBJ1-5 and V is TRBV7-2, with 7 bases that match TRBD1. The specimen was peripheral blood. The clonotype originates from an older man with acute or convalescent COVID-19. The chain's CDR3 is CASSFTGANQPQHF. CDR3 bases: TGTGCCAGCAGCTTCACAGGGGCCAATCAGCCCCAGCATTTT.